Listed here is a single T cell receptor beta chain. This clone's antigen is unknown. Nothing much larger sits one base from this clone, and base qualities are not available. This record belongs to a study of T cell responses to AZD1222 COVID-19 vaccine (dated by TCRdb to the early 2020s). About the full investigation: A total of 240 or so trial participants underwent TCR sequencing, of whom around 210 had received two doses of AZD1222 and some 25 had received two doses of the MenACWY control vaccine. Enrollment into the trials was organized by age into subgroups of 18-55, 56-69 and 70-plus years, and those subgroups contained roughly 160, 29 and 62 TCR-sequenced participants, respectively.

The time point label on this specimen signifies: baseline before first vaccination. The sample's treatment or condition label is to be understood as: meningococcal conjugate vaccine given as trial control. Vaccinee samples were obtained from the UK trials COV001 and COV002, which included a single-blind randomized controlled phase 2/3 trial of AZD1222 (ChAdOx1 nCoV-19) in healthy adults. For TCRbeta chain sequencing, PBMC samples from trial participants were taken at day 0 and at day 28 after the second dose. The full study reports these points: Most participants were white British and females outnumbered males, and the authors suggested that clonal diversity may have been underestimated. In the small 56-69-year group, the increase in depth fell short of significance, most likely because of low power. Because no day 14 peak-response samples were available, the repertoires could be characterized only after the peak T cell response. After two AZD1222 doses, spike-specific TCR breadth and depth were significantly higher than at day 0 and than in MenACWY recipients. Conclusions about previously exposed vaccinees are limited because only five to seven AZD1222 recipients were SARS-CoV-2 seropositive at baseline. Reportedly, close to half of the unique spike-specific TCRs recognized epitopes lying outside the regions that are mutated in the B.1.351 and B.1.1.7 variants. The whole spike protein was spanned by vaccine-associated CD4 TCRs, and dominant responses were seen in regions 160-218 and 743-854.

V and J are truncated by 6 bases and 5 bases respectively, leaving an intervening sequence of 8 bases. Taken from cysteine to phenylalanine, the CDR3 has 12 residues. The only DNA kept is the CDR3, 36 bases in frame from the first base. Taken from the germline V gene (reference sequence), the CDR1 and CDR2 loops are MNHEY and SMNVEV. The CDR3 regions of human TCRbeta chains were analyzed by immunosequencing. Regarding the original processing steps: TCRs in the repertoires were compared against a reference library of SARS-CoV-2-specific TCRs that had been generated with the MIRA antigen-specificity platform. Breadth was defined as the fraction of unique TCRs that were SARS-CoV-2-associated, and depth was defined as the fraction of total T cells that were SARS-CoV-2-associated. Using the MIRA data, every spike-specific TCR was mapped to the spike region that the TCR reacted to and assigned to either a CD4 or a CD8 class. Log10-transformed breadth and depth values were compared by one-way ANOVA with Sidak's multiple comparisons tests. Drawn from immuneACCESS, this table holds only the in-frame rearrangements with V and J called that TCRdb kept. Clones are partly lost; checked studies trace under half to an unresolved V gene and leave the rest unexplained. The V and J calls and clone size were taken over from that table, and D and trimming were inferred from the DNA. Counted in this sample were about 190,000 clones; about nine tenths of them appeared once. The ten largest clonotypes hold less than 3% of the sample.

The receptor was derived from an adult in good health. The sample here was peripheral blood, taken on day 0 of MenACWY control vaccination. The rearrangement combines TRBV27 with TRBJ2-1, with no confidently assigned D gene. This receptor carries the CDR3 CASRLRDNEQFF. The nucleotides read TGTGCCAGCAGGTTGAGAGACAATGAGCAGTTCTTC.